This entry is about one T cell receptor beta chain. The antigen it binds to is not known. Per-base quality was not reported, and no clone a single base away is much larger than it. The sample belongs to a study of shared clonotypes between healthy human individuals (dated by TCRdb to between 2020 and 2021). At the level of the whole study: Three men and a couple of women, aged 18 to 49 years, made up the cohort. To estimate repertoire size and how much clonotype sharing occurs between individuals, the study deeply sequenced the blood TCR repertoires of five healthy adults. Per donor, three plates each were used for CD4 naive and CD4 memory, two for CD8 naive, and one for CD8 memory. Leukapheresis yielded between about 0.8 and 8.9 billion PBMCs per donor. Libraries were prepared and TCR repertoires were sequenced by different laboratories using diverse techniques, in order to increase sequencing depth and limit assay-specific biases. What the work shows at the level of the full study, not this receptor alone: Based on pairwise subsampling, the degree of clonotype sharing among donors was expected to be affected by sequencing depth. Sampling was limited to blood, and TCR repertoires in tissue likely differ from TCR repertoires in blood. Sharing across a few donors was observed for about 4.8% of naive CD4, 3% to 3.5% of naive CD8, 2% to 2.5% of memory CD4, and around 0.4% of memory CD8 clonotypes. Rarefaction of sorted-subset datasets indicated incomplete sequencing despite the large sequencing depth. Compared with non-shared clonotypes, clonotypes shared by all four sorted-subset donors had higher generation probabilities. Naive subsets generally had larger estimated clonotype richness than memory subsets. Because the study included only a small number of donors, the genetic and exposure-history diversity represented was limited.

Using the deep immunoSEQ assay, TCR CDR3 regions were amplified from genomic DNA by multiplex PCR. For each cell subset, the extracted genomic DNA was distributed evenly across all wells of several immunoSEQ 96-well plates, and each plate served as one replicate. For sorted subsets, roughly 200 ng of genomic DNA, equivalent to around 31,000 T cell genomes, went into each replicate PCR. Purified libraries were measured with a Qubit 3.0 fluorometer, size-checked on a Bioanalyzer 2100, and measured again with the KAPA Library Quantification kit. Every immunoSEQ 96-well plate was sequenced on a separate single-read 150-cycle Illumina NextSeq 550 flow cell. In the original analysis: The immunoSEQ output contained only junctional sequences without quality scores, so filtering could not match that applied to full-length reads. To assign V/J genes and CDR3, sequences were annotated using PyIR, a Python wrapper for IgBLAST v1.9, with IMGT germline references. Reads were removed for weak V/J assignments (E-value above 1e-6), missing CDR3, stop codons, out-of-frame junctions, or ambiguous translated residues. A V3J clonotype was defined by an identical inferred V gene, J gene, and CDR3 amino acid sequence. Percentage overlap between repertoires was computed as shared unique clonotypes divided by the size of the smaller repertoire. RTK rarefaction, the Chao1 estimator, and Recon v2.1 estimates of unobserved clonotypes were used to assess repertoire richness. For all TCRbeta clonotypes obtained by the gDNA method from a few donors, generation probabilities were computed with OLGA. Not all clones reach the TCRdb copy of this immuneACCESS table, which keeps in-frame sequences only. Checked studies attribute under half of the gap to unresolved V genes and leave the rest unexplained. Clone size and the V and J calls come from that table; the DNA yielded D and trimming. The sample yields around 2,100,000 clones; over 85% were counted once. Together, the top ten hold under 1.5% of the sample.

CD8 naive samples were CD45RO-negative cells positively selected for CCR7, giving a CD45RA+CCR7+ population that excluded TemRA cells. Donors were healthy HIV-negative adults with no recently reported acute infections or vaccinations. Every donor was a Caucasian adult living in Nashville, Tennessee, USA. After blood collection by leukapheresis, PBMCs were isolated using Ficoll-Histopaque density gradient centrifugation and then cryopreserved in the vapor phase of liquid nitrogen. Purity and quantity of every magnetically sorted T cell population were checked by analytical flow cytometry. Genomic DNA was isolated from every sorted fraction and measured by UV absorbance on a Nanodrop 2000c. The sequenced sample was naive CD8+ T cells sorted from blood. Reading the label with the study, this specimen's cell subset or site is: CD45RA+CCR7+. This receptor was obtained from a man younger than 30 in good health.

The CDR3 region: CASSQVPRSTYEQYF. The bases read TGCGCCAGCAGCCAAGTCCCTCGGTCCACCTACGAGCAGTACTTC. The sequence links TRBV4-1 to TRBJ2-7; the D gene remains uncertain. Spanning cysteine to phenylalanine, the CDR3 consists of 15 amino acids. Only the CDR3 portion is preserved as DNA: 45 bases, with reading frame beginning at the first base. The germline V gene specifies MGHRA as CDR1 and YSYEKL as CDR2. V was cut back by 1 base and J by 2 bases, leaving a gap of 12 bases between them.